This T cell receptor beta chain emerged from a study of identical twins. TCRdb re-called the 5' RACE reads through MiXCR, storing one row per CDR3 protein. The data show under 1 million distinct CDR3 sequences, roughly 12% seen once. Ten or more counts support this clonotype. This sample also belongs to another study, concerning yellow fever vaccine responses in identical twins.

What was sequenced was PBMCs. The source is a woman between 18 and 30 years old in good health.

This CDR3 is CASRFIAGANTGELFF. For the CDR3, the DNA is TGTGCCAGCAGGTTTATAGCGGGAGCGAACACCGGGGAGCTGTTTTTT. The V call is TRBV7-8, the J call TRBJ2-2; 9 bases match TRBD2. CDR3 length: 16 residues. The ends lost 6 bases at V and 0 bases at J; junction bases unmatched: 5. The V gene's germline CDR1 is SGHVS and CDR2 FQNEAQ.